A selection of T cell receptor beta chains follows, all from one sample in a study of cytomegalovirus exposure and HLA in healthy donors. Measured with immunoSEQ multiplex PCR; TCRdb has only the in-frame clones, and not every one. The repertoire holds roughly 110,000 clones, with over 60% as singletons. Material: PBMCs. Receptor source: a young man in good health and CMV-seropositive. Each CDR3 is given with its conserved first and last residue. The D gene is left open where the match is weak. Clone size is stated in some rows and not others, as once, few, many or a class when expanded.

NA TRBJ2-6 NA TRBV9 TGTGCCAGCAGCGTAGTGCCAGGGGCGAGCTCTGGGGCCAACGTCCTGACCTTC CASSVVPGASSGANVLTF
NA TRBJ1-2 NA TRBV30 TGTGCCTGGAGAGACCAGGGTTACACCTTCTATGGCTACACCTTC CAWRDQGYTFYGYTF
TRBD1 TRBJ1-2 NA TRBV5-6 TGTGCCAGCAGCCTGGACAGGGTTGCCACCTTC CASSLDRVATF
TRBD1 TRBJ2-7 NA TRBV6-6 TGTGCCAGCAGTTACTCGAAGACAGGGGTCTACGAGCAGTACTTC CASSYSKTGVYEQYF
NA TRBJ1-6 NA TRBV2 TGTGCCAGCAGTGACAGGGTCGGAAGTTCCTATAATTCACCCCTCCACTTT CASSDRVGSSYNSPLHF
NA TRBJ1-1 NA TRBV5-8 TGTGCCAGCAGCGAGAACCCCAGGGGTAAGGCAGCTTTCTTT CASSENPRGKAAFF
NA TRBJ1-4 NA TRBV5-5 TGTGCCAGCAGCTTCAACAGGGAAAAACTGTTTTTT CASSFNREKLFF
TRBD1 TRBJ1-2 NA TRBV30 TGTGCCTGGAAGTGGGACAGGGCGAATGGCTACACCTTC CAWKWDRANGYTF
NA TRBJ2-1 few TRBV6-1 TGTGCCTCACGGGTTTGGCAGTACAATGAGCAGTTCTTC CASRVWQYNEQFF
TRBD1 TRBJ1-2 NA TRBV7-9 TGTGCCAGCCAGACAGGGACCAACTATGGCTACACCTTC CASQTGTNYGYTF
NA TRBJ2-3 NA TRBV5-1 TGCGCCAGCAGCTTTCTACCCACTAGCACAGATACGCAGTATTTT CASSFLPTSTDTQYF
NA TRBJ1-5 few TRBV19 TGTGCCACACCCTACCCCGCGGGTAGCAATCAGCCCCAGCATTTT CATPYPAGSNQPQHF
NA TRBJ1-6 NA TRBV6-1 TGTGCCAGCAGTGAAGCGGGATCGGGGGGATCACCCCTCCACTTT CASSEAGSGGSPLHF
TRBD2 TRBJ2-1 NA TRBV29-1 TGCAGCGTTGATGTGGTAGCGGGTCGCAATGAGCAGTTCTTC CSVDVVAGRNEQFF
NA TRBJ1-5 few TRBV28 TGTGCCAGCAGCCGCTTGGTGGGGGAGGGTCAGCCCCAGCATTTT CASSRLVGEGQPQHF
NA TRBJ2-3 few TRBV6-1 TGTGCCAGCAGTGAAGGGCCCCGAGATACGCAGTATTTT CASSEGPRDTQYF
TRBD1 TRBJ1-6 few TRBV10-3 TGTGCCATCAGTGATCCGGGACAGGGAGACAATTCACCCCTCCACTTT CAISDPGQGDNSPLHF
NA TRBJ1-4 NA TRBV7-9 TGTTCCAGCAGCTTACGAGCAACTAATGAAAAACTGTTTTTT CSSSLRATNEKLFF
NA TRBJ2-4 few TRBV29-1 TGCAGCGTCCAACTAGGGAAAAACATTCAGTACTTC CSVQLGKNIQYF
TRBD1 TRBJ1-2 NA TRBV7-9 TGTGCCAGCAGCGAGACAGGGGGCGGCTATGGCTACACCTTC CASSETGGGYGYTF
TRBD1 TRBJ2-1 once TRBV18 TGTGCCGGCTCCCCGGGACAGGGTGGTGAGCAGTTCTTC CAGSPGQGGEQFF
TRBD1 TRBJ1-5 NA TRBV28 TGTGCCAGCAGTCGACAGGGAACGTATCAGCCCCAGCATTTT CASSRQGTYQPQHF
NA TRBJ2-1 NA TRBV21-1 TGTGCCAGCAGCAAACACCCTGAGACTAGCGGGTATCTAAATGAGCAGTTCTTC CASSKHPETSGYLNEQFF
NA TRBJ2-7 NA TRBV2 TGTGCCAGCAGTGTGGTACAGGGTATCCCCTACGAGCAGTACTTC CASSVVQGIPYEQYF
NA TRBJ2-5 NA TRBV10-3 TGTGCCACGAAAGCCCCTGACAGCCAAGAGACCCAGTACTTC CATKAPDSQETQYF
NA TRBJ1-1 NA TRBV11-3 TGTGCCAGCAGCTTAGGGGTCCGGCGAGGGGGGGGGAACACTGAAGCTTTCTTT CASSLGVRRGGGNTEAFF
TRBD1 TRBJ1-1 NA TRBV19 TGTGCCACCTCCGGGACAGGAGTGAACACTGAAGCTTTCTTT CATSGTGVNTEAFF
TRBD1 TRBJ1-6 NA TRBV19 TGTGCCAGTAGTACCCGGGACAGGGGTACCCTCCACTTT CASSTRDRGTLHF
NA TRBJ1-1 NA TRBV19 TGTGCCTCGTCTCACAGAACCATGAACACTGAAGCTTTCTTT CASSHRTMNTEAFF
NA TRBJ1-5 NA TRBV6-6 TGTGCCAGCAGTTACGAGAGTCGCAATCAGCCCCAGCATTTT CASSYESRNQPQHF
NA TRBJ2-3 NA TRBV9 TGTGCCAGCAGCGTTTCCTCCCGAGATACGCAGTATTTT CASSVSSRDTQYF
NA TRBJ1-2 few TRBV5-6 TGTGCCAGCACCTCTATGGGAGGTCGTCTTATTGGTGGCTACACCTTC CASTSMGGRLIGGYTF
NA TRBJ2-7 NA TRBV10-3 TGTGCCATCAAGCTCGATAGCTCCTACGAGCAGTACTTC CAIKLDSSYEQYF
NA TRBJ2-3 NA TRBV27 TGTGCCAGCAGTCATAACTCGGGACACCTCACAGATACGCAGTATTTT CASSHNSGHLTDTQYF
NA TRBJ1-2 NA TRBV18 TGTGCCAGCTCAACGACACCTAACTATGGCTACACCTTC CASSTTPNYGYTF
NA TRBJ2-5 NA TRBV5-1 TGCGCCAGCAGGACTCTGGAGACCCAGTACTTC CASRTLETQYF
NA TRBJ1-2 NA TRBV10-3 TGTGCCACCGCGTCTCAGGGGATTAACGACGGCTACACCTTC CATASQGINDGYTF
TRBD1 TRBJ1-1 NA TRBV5-6 TGTGCCAGCAGCTTGGACCCATGGGACAGGGAGGGAAAGAACACTGAAGCTTTCTTT CASSLDPWDREGKNTEAFF
TRBD2 TRBJ2-2 NA TRBV7-3 TGTGCCAGCAGCTCCGGACTAGCGGGGCCCACCGGGGAGCTGTTTTTT CASSSGLAGPTGELFF